The source of this TCR beta chain is a study of blood T cell repertoires in COVID-19. The CDR3 runs to 16 residues. Trimming cost V 0 bases and J 9 bases; bases outside gene matches: 8. The V gene's germline CDR1 is SGHVS and CDR2 FQNEAQ. The repertoire was sequenced with immunoSEQ multiplex PCR; TCRdb's copy has only in-frame clones and lacks some. The sample carries some 260,000 clones, around 88% recorded once. The sample taken for sequencing was peripheral blood. This chain links TRBV7-8 with TRBJ2-1; 10 bases map to TRBD1. The sequence came from a man older than 75 with acute or convalescent COVID-19. The CDR3 reads CASSLASGQGYGEQFF. Written as DNA, the CDR3 is TGTGCCAGCAGCTTAGCGTCGGGACAGGGGTATGGTGAGCAGTTCTTC.